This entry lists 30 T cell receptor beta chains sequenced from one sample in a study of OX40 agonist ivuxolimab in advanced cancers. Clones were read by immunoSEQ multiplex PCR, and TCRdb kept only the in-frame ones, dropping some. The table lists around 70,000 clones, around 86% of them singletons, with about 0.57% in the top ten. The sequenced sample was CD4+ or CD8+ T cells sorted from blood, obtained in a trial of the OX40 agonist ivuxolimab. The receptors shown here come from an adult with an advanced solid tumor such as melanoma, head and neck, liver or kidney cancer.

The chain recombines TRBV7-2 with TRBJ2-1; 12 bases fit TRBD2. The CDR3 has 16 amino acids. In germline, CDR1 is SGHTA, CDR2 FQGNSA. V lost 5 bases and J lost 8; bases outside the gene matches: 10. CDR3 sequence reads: CASSPTSGGSIHEQFF. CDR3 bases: TGTGCCAGCAGCCCGACTAGCGGGGGTTCGATCCATGAGCAGTTCTTC.

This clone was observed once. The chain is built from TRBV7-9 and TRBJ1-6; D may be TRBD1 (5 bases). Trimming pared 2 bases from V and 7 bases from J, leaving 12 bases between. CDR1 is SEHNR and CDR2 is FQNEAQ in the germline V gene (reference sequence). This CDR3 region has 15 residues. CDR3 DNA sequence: TGTGCCAGCAGCTTAATGGGGACGGAAAATTCACCCCTCCACTTT. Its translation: CASSLMGTENSPLHF.

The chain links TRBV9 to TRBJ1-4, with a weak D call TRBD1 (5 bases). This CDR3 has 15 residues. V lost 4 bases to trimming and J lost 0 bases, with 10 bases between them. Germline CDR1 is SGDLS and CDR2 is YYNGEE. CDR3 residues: CASSLTGATNEKLFF. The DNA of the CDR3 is TGTGCCAGCAGCCTGACGGGGGCAACTAATGAAAAACTGTTTTTT.

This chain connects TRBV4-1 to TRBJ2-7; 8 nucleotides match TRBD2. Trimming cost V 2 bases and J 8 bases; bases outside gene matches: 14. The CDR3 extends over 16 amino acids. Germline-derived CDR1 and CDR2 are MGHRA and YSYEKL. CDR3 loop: CASSQTQEREFLQQYF. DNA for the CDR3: TGCGCCAGCAGCCAAACCCAAGAGCGGGAGTTCTTGCAGCAGTACTTC.

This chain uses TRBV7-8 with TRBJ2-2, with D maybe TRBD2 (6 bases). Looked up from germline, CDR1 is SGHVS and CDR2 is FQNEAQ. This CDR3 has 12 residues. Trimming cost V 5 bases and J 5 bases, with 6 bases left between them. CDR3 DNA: TGTGCCAGCAGCGGGGGGACCGGGGAGCTGTTTTTT. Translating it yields CASSGGTGELFF.

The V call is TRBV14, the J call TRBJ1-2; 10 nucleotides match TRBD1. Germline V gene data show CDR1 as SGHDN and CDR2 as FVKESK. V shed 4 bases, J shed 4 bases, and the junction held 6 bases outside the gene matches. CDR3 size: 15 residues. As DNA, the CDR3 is TGTGCCAGCAGCCCCCCGGGACAGGGGATCTATGGCTACACCTTC. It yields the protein CASSPPGQGIYGYTF.

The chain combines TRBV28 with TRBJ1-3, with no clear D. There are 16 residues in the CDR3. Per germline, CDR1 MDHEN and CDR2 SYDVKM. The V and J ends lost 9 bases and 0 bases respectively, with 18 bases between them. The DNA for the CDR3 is TGTGCCAGTTTACCTCCTTTGGGGAGCTCTGGAAACACCATATATTTT. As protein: CASLPPLGSSGNTIYF.

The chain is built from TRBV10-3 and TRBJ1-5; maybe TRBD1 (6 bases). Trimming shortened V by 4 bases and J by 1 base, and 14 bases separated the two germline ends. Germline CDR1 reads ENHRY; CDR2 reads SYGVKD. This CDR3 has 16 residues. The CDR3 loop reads CAISASGRGSNQPQHF. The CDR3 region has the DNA TGTGCCATCAGTGCCTCGGGGAGGGGGAGCAATCAGCCCCAGCATTTT.

CDR3 loop: CASSLIPRQPETQYF. The CDR3 region has the DNA TGTGCCAGCAGCTTAATCCCCAGACAGCCAGAGACCCAGTACTTC. The rearrangement uses TRBV11-3 and TRBJ2-5, with D perhaps matching TRBD1 (5 bases). Germline CDR1 is SGHNT and CDR2 is YENEEA. This CDR3 is 15 amino acids long. V was trimmed by 2 bases and J by 4 bases, leaving 14 bases between them.

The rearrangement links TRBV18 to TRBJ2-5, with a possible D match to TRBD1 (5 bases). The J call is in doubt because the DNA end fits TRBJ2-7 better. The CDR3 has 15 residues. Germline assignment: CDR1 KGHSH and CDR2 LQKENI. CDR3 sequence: CASSRYQDTSYEQYF. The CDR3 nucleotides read TGTGCCAGCTCACGGTATCAGGACACCTCCTACGAGCAGTACTTC.

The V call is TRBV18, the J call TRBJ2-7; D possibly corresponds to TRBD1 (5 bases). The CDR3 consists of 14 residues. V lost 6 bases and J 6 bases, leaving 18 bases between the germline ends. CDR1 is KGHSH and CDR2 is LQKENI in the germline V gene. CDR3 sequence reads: CASSPTSSGIEQYF. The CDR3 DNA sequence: TGTGCCAGCTCGCCTACATCATCAGGGATCGAGCAGTACTTC.

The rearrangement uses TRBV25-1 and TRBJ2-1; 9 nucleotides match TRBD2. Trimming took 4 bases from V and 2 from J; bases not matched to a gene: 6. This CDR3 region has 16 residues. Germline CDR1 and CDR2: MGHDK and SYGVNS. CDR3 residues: CASSVSTSGPYNEQFF. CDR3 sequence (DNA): TGTGCCAGCAGTGTGTCGACTAGCGGCCCCTACAATGAGCAGTTCTTC.

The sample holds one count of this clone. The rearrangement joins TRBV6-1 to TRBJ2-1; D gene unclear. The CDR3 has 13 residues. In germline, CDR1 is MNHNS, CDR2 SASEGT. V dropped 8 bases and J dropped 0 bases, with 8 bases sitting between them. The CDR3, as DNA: TGTGCCAGCGGCCAAAACTCCTACAATGAGCAGTTCTTC. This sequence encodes CASGQNSYNEQFF.

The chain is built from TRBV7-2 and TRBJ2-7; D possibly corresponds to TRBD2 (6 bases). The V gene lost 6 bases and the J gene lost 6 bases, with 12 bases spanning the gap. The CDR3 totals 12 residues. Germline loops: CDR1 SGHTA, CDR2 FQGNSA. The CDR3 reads CASSGRGPEQYF. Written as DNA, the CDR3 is TGTGCCAGCAGTGGGCGGGGTCCCGAGCAGTACTTC.

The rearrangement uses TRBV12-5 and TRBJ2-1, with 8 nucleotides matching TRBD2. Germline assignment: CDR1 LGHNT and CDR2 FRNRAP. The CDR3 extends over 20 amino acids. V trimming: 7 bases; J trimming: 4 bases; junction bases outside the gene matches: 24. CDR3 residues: CASDATGVVAGTKGYNEQFF. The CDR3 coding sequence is TGTGCTAGTGACGCGACTGGGGTAGTAGCGGGGACGAAAGGATACAATGAGCAGTTCTTC.

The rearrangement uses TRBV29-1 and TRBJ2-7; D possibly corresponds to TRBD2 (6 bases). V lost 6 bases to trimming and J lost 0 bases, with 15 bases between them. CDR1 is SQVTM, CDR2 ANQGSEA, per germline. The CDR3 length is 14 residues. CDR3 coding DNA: TGCAGCGTCCAGTACTCCGGGAGCTCCTACGAGCAGTACTTC. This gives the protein CSVQYSGSSYEQYF.

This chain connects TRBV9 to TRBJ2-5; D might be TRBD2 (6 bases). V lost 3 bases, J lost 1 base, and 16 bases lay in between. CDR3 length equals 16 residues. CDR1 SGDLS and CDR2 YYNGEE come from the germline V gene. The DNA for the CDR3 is TGTGCCAGCAGCGCCTCCGGGACTTCCATCCAAGAGACCCAGTACTTC. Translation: CASSASGTSIQETQYF.

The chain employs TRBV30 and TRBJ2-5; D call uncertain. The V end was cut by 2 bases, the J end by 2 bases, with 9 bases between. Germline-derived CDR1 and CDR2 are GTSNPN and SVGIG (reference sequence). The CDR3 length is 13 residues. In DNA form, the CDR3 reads TGTGCCTGGAGTAATGACATACAAGAGACCCAGTACTTC. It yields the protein CAWSNDIQETQYF. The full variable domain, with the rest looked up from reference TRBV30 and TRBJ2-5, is SQTIHQWPATLVQPVGSPLSLECTVEGTSNPNLYWYRQAAGRGLQLLFYSVGIGQISSEVPQNLSASRPQDRQFILSSKKLLLSDSGFYLCAWSNDIQETQYFGPGTRLLVL.

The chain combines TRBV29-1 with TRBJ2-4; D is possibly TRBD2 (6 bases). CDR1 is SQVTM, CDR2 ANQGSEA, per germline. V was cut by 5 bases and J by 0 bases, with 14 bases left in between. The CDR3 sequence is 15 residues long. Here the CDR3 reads CSVRAGTLAKNIQYF. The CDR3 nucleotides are TGCAGCGTTCGGGCAGGGACTTTAGCCAAAAACATTCAGTACTTC. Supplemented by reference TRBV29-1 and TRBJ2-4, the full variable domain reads SAVISQKPSRDICQRGTSLTIQCQVDSQVTMMFWYRQQPGQSLTLIATANQGSEATYESGFVIDKFPISRPNLTFSTLTVSNMSPEDSSIYLCSVRAGTLAKNIQYFGAGTRLSVL.

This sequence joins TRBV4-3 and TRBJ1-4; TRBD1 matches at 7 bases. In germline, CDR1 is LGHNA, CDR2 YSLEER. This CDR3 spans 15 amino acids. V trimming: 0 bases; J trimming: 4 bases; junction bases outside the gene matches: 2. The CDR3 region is CASSQEWDSNEKLFF. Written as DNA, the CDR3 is TGCGCCAGCAGCCAAGAGTGGGACAGTAATGAAAAACTGTTTTTT.

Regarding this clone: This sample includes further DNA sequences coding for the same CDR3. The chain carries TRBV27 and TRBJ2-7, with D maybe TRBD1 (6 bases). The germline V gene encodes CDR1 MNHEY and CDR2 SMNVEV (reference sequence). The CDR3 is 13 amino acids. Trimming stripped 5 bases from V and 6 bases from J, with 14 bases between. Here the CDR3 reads CASSPFGGGEQYF. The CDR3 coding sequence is TGTGCCAGCAGTCCCTTTGGGGGCGGCGAGCAGTACTTC.

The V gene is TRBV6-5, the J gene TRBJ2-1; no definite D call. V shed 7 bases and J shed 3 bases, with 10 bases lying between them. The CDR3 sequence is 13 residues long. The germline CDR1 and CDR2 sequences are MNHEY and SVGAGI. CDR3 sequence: CASTGLFYNEQFF. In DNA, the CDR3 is TGTGCCAGCACGGGCTTATTCTACAATGAGCAGTTCTTC.

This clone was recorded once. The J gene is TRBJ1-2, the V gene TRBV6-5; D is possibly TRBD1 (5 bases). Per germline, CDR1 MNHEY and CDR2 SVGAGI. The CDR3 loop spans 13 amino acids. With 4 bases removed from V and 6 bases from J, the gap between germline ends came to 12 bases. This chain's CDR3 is CASSSRDPNGYTF. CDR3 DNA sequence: TGTGCCAGCAGTTCTCGGGACCCCAATGGCTACACCTTC.

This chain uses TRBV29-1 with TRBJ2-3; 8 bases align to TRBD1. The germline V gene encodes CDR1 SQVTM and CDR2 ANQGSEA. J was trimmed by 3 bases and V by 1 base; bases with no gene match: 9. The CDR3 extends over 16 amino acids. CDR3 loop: CSVEGGAGQGTDTQYF. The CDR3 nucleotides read TGCAGCGTTGAAGGAGGAGCAGGACAGGGAACAGATACGCAGTATTTT.

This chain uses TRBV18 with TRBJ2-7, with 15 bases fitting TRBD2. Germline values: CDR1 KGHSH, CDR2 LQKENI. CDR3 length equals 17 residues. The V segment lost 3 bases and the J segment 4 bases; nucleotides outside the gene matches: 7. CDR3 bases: TGTGCCAGCTCACCTACCCCCGGGACTAGCGGGAGGTACGAGCAGTACTTC. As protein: CASSPTPGTSGRYEQYF.

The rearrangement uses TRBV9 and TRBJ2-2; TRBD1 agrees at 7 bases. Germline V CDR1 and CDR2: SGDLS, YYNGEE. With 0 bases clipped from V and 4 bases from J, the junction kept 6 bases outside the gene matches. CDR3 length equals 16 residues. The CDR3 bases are TGTGCCAGCAGCGTAGGACAGGGTAGGGTCACCGGGGAGCTGTTTTTT. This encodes CASSVGQGRVTGELFF.

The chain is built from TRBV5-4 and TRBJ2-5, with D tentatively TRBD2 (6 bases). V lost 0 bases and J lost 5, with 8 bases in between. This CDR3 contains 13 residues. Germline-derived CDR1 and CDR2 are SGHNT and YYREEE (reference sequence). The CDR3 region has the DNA TGTGCCAGCAGCTTGGACACTAGCGAGACCCAGTACTTC. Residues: CASSLDTSETQYF.

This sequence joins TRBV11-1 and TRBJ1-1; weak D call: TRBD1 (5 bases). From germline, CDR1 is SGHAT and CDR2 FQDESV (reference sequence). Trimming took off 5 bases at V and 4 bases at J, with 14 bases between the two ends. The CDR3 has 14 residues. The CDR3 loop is CASSEAVGLTEAFF. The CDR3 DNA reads TGTGCCAGCAGCGAGGCCGTGGGGCTCACTGAAGCTTTCTTT.

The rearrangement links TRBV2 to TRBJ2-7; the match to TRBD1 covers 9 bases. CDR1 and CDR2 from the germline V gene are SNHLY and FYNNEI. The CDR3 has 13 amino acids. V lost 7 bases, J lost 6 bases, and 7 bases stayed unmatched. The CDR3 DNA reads TGTGCCAGCACCCCGGACAGGGGCTCCGAGCAGTACTTC. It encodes CASTPDRGSEQYF.

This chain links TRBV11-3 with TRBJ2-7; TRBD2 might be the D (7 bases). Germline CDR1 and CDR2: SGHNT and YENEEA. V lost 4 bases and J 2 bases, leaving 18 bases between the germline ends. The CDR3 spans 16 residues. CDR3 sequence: CASSSGGGGPPYEQYF. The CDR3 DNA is TGTGCCAGCAGCTCCGGAGGGGGGGGACCCCCCTACGAGCAGTACTTC.